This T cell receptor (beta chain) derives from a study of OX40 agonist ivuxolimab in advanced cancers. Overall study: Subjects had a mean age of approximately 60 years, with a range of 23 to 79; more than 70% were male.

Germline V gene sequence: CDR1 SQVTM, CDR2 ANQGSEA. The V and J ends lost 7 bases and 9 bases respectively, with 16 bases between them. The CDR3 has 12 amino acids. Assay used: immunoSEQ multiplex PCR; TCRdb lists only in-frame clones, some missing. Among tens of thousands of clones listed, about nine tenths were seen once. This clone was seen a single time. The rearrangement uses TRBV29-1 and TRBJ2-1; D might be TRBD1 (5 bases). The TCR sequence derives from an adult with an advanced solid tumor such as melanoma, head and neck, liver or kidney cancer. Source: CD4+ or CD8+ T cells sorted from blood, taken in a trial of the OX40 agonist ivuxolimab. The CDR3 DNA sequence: TGCAGCGCCGGAGTAGGGCAGGGTGAGCAGTTCTTC. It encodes CSAGVGQGEQFF.